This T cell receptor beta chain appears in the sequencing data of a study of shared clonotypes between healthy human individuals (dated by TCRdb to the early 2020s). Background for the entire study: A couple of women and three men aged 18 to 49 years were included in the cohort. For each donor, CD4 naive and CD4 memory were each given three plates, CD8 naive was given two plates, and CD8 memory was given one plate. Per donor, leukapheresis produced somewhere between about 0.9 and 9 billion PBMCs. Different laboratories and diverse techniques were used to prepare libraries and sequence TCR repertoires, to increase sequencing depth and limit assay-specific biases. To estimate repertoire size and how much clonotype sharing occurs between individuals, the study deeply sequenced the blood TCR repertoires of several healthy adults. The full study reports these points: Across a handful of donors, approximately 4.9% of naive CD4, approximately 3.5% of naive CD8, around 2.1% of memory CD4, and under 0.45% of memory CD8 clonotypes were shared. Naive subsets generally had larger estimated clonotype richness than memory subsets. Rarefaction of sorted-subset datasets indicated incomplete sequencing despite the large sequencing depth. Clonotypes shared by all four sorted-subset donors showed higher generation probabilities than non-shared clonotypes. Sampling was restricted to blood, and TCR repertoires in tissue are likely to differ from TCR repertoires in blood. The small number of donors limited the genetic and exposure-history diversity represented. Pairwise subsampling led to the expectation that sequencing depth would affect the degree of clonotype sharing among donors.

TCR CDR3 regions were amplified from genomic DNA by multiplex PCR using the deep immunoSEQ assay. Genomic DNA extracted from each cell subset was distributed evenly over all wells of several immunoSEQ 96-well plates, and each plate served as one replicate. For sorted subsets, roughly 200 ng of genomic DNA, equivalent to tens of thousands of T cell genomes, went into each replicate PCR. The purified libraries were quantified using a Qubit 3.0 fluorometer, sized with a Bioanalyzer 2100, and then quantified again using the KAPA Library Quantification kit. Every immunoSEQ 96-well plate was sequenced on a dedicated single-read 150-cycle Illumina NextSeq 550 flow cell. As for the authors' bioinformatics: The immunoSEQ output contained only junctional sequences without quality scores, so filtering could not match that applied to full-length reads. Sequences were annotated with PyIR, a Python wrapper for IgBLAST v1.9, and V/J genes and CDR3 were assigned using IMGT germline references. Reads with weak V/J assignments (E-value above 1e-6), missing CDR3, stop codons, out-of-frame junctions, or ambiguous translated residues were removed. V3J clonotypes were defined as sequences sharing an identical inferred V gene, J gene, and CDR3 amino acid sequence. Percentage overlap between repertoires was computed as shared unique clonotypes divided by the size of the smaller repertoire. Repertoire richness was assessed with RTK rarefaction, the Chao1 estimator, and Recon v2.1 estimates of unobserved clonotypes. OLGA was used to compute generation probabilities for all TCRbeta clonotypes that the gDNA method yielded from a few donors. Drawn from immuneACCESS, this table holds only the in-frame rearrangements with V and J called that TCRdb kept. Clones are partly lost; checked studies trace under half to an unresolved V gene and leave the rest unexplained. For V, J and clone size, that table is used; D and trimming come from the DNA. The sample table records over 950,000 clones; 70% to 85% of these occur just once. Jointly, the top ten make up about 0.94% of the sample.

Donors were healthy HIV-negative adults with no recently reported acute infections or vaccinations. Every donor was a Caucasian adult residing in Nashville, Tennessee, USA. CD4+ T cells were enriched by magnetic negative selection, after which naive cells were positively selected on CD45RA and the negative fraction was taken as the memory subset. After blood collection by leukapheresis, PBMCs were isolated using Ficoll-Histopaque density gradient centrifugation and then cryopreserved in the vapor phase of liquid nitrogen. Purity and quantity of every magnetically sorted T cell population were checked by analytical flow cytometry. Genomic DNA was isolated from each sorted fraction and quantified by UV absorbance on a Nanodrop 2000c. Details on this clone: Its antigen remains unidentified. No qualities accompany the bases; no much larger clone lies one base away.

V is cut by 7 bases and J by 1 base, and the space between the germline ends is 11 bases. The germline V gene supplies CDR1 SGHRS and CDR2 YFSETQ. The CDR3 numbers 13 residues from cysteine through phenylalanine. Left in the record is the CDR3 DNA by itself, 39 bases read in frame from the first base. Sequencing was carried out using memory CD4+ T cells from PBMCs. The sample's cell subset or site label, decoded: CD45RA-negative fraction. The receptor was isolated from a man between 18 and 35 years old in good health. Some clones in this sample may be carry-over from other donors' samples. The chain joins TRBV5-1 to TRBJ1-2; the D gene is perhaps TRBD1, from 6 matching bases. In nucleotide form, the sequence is TGCGCCAGCTCAGGGGAGATTAACTATGGCTACACCTTC. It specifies CASSGEINYGYTF.